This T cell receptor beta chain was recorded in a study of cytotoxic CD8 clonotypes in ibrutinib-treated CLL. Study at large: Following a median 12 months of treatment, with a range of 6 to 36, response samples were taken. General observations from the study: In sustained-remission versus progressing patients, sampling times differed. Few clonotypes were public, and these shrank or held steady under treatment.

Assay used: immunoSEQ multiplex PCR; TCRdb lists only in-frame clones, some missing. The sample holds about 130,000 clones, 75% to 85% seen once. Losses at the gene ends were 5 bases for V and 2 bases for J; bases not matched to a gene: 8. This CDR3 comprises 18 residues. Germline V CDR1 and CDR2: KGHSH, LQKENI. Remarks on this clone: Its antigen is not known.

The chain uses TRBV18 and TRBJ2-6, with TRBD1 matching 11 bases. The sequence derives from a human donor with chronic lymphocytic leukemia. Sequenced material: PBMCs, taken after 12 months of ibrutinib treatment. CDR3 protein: CASSAGQGAAAGANVLTF. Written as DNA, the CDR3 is TGTGCCAGCTCAGCAGGACAGGGGGCCGCCGCTGGGGCCAACGTCCTGACTTTC. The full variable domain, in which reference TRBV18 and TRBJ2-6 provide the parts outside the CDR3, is NAGVMQNPRHLVRRRGQEARLRCSPMKGHSHVYWYRQLPEEGLKFMVYLQKENIIDESGMPKERFSAEFPKEGPSILRIQQVVRGDSAAYFCASSAGQGAAAGANVLTFGAGSRLTVL.